The next 10 T cell receptor beta chains were all read from a single sample in a study of blood T cell repertoires in COVID-19. The assay was immunoSEQ multiplex PCR, and TCRdb's table has in-frame clones only and misses some. Among some 420,000 clones listed, roughly nine tenths were seen once. The sample comprised PBMCs or T cells enriched from blood (not recorded which). The source of these receptors is a man in his thirties or forties who had recovered from COVID-19.

This clone was picked up one time. This chain links TRBV27 with TRBJ1-6; no reliable D call. The germline gives CDR1 MNHEY, CDR2 SMNVEV (reference sequence). Trimming took 4 bases from V and 8 from J, leaving 9 bases between them. This CDR3 region has 13 residues. The CDR3 DNA follows: TGTGCCAGCAGTTGGGCGTGGGATTCACCCCTCCACTTT. Its protein product is CASSWAWDSPLHF.

The gene calls are TRBV28 and TRBJ1-2, with 7 bases identical to TRBD1. CDR1 and CDR2 from the germline V gene are MDHEN and SYDVKM. This CDR3 comprises 15 residues. V gave up 5 bases and J gave up 8 bases; unmatched junction bases: 14. CDR3 sequence (DNA): TGTGCCAGCAGTAATTCGCCGGACAGGAAAAAGGGCTACACCTTC. This gives the protein CASSNSPDRKKGYTF.

V is TRBV4-1 and J is TRBJ1-3; D is unresolved. The germline V gene has CDR1 MGHRA and CDR2 YSYEKL. The V gene lost 8 bases and the J gene lost 0 bases, with 5 bases spanning the gap. The CDR3 is made up of 12 amino acids. The CDR3 reads CASRDSGNTIYF. For the CDR3, the DNA is TGCGCCAGCCGCGACTCTGGAAACACCATATATTTT.

Here the CDR3 reads CASSESDRRGNYNSPLHF. In DNA form, the CDR3 reads TGTGCCAGCAGTGAATCCGACCGTAGAGGAAACTATAATTCACCCCTCCACTTT. The chain employs TRBV25-1 and TRBJ1-6, with D unresolved. The CDR3 runs 18 residues. Germline V gene data show CDR1 as MGHDK and CDR2 as SYGVNS. Trimming shortened V by 1 base and J by 3 bases, and 16 bases separated the two germline ends.

The V gene is TRBV27, the J gene TRBJ1-6, with a possible D match to TRBD1 (5 bases). From germline, CDR1 is MNHEY and CDR2 SMNVEV (reference sequence). The CDR3 has 14 amino acids. With 8 bases removed from V and 5 bases from J, the gap between germline ends came to 13 bases. The CDR3 sequence is CASRADRDNSPLHF. The CDR3 coding sequence is TGTGCCAGCCGGGCCGACAGAGATAATTCACCCCTCCACTTT.

V is TRBV28 and J is TRBJ2-7, with D perhaps matching TRBD2 (6 bases). V lost 5 bases to trimming and J lost 3 bases, with 14 bases between them. The CDR3 length is 14 residues. Looked up from germline, CDR1 is MDHEN and CDR2 is SYDVKM. Here the CDR3 DNA reads TGTGCCAGCAGTGAATCGGGACTTCTCTACGAGCAGTACTTC. This sequence encodes CASSESGLLYEQYF.

V and J are TRBV19 and TRBJ2-5, with D possibly being TRBD1 (5 bases). Trimming removed 3 bases at V and 5 bases at J, with 10 bases between. This CDR3 is built from 13 residues. CDR1 is LNHDA, CDR2 SQIVND, per germline (reference sequence). This CDR3 is CASSIFKGETQYF. As DNA, the CDR3 is TGTGCCAGTAGTATCTTTAAGGGGGAGACCCAGTACTTC.

The chain recombines TRBV12-5 with TRBJ1-5, with D hard to call. The CDR3 consists of 19 residues. Germline V gene sequence: CDR1 LGHNT, CDR2 FRNRAP. V lost 3 bases, J lost 1 base, and 22 bases lay in between. The CDR3 protein is CASGLDPRGGSWSNQPQHF. As DNA, the CDR3 is TGTGCTAGTGGTTTAGATCCACGAGGCGGATCATGGAGCAATCAGCCCCAGCATTTT.

V is TRBV3-1 (or the pseudogene TRBV3-2) and J is TRBJ2-3; TRBD2 matches at 7 bases. Germline trimming cut 5 bases from V and 3 bases from J; bases unmatched to any gene: 2. This CDR3 spans 13 amino acids. Germline-derived CDR1 and CDR2 are LGHDT and YNNKEL (reference sequence). The DNA for the CDR3 is TGTGCCAGCAGCACCGGGGGGACAGATACGCAGTATTTT. Protein: CASSTGGTDTQYF.

Points on this clone: The sample contains more than one DNA sequence encoding this CDR3. This chain joins TRBV11-2 and TRBJ1-4, with a weak D call TRBD1 (5 bases). Trimming stripped 1 base from V and 7 bases from J, with 10 bases between. Per germline, CDR1 SGHAT and CDR2 FQNNGV. This CDR3 comprises 14 residues. CDR3 DNA: TGTGCCAGCAGCTTAGTGGGGCAGGGTGAAAAACTGTTTTTT. This encodes CASSLVGQGEKLFF. The complete variable domain, with remaining parts taken from reference TRBV11-2 and TRBJ1-4, reads EAGVAQSPRYKIIEKRQSVAFWCNPISGHATLYWYQQILGQGPKLLIQFQNNGVVDDSQLPKDRFSAERLKGVDSTLKIQPAKLEDSAVYLCASSLVGQGEKLFFGSGTQLSVL.